These T cell receptor beta chains were read from a single sample in a study of cytomegalovirus exposure and HLA in healthy donors. The protocol was immunoSEQ multiplex PCR, while the TCRdb copy is restricted to in-frame clones and leaves out a portion. The sample lists about 79,000 clones; 80% to 95% were seen once. The sample consisted of PBMCs. The receptors come from a woman aged 25 to 45 in good health and CMV-seronegative. The CDR3 runs from the conserved cysteine through the conserved F or W. The D gene is left open where the match is weak. Part of the rows lack a size; the others show once, few, many or a class for expanded clones.

D	V	size	J	CDR3	DNA
NA	TRBV25-1	once	TRBJ2-1	CASSEAGKYNEQFF	TGTGCCAGCAGTGAAGCGGGGAAATACAATGAGCAGTTCTTC
NA	TRBV28	NA	TRBJ1-2	CASRGTTGTNYGYTF	TGTGCCAGCAGGGGCACCACAGGGACTAACTATGGCTACACCTTC
NA	TRBV18	NA	TRBJ2-7	CASSPGQGIFYEQYF	TGTGCCAGCTCACCGGGTCAGGGGATTTTCTACGAGCAGTACTTC
TRBD1	TRBV7-2	NA	TRBJ1-2	CASSSPTLDRGYGYTF	TGTGCCAGCAGCTCCCCTACGCTGGACAGGGGCTATGGCTACACCTTC
NA	TRBV9	NA	TRBJ2-7	CASSVGIGVRASSYEQYF	TGTGCCAGCAGCGTGGGGATCGGTGTGAGGGCGAGCTCCTACGAGCAGTACTTC
NA	TRBV28	NA	TRBJ1-1	CASSFRGQAYNTEAFF	TGTGCCAGCAGCTTTAGGGGCCAGGCTTATAACACTGAAGCTTTCTTT
TRBD2	TRBV27	NA	TRBJ2-1	CASSLLGGKRRENEQFF	TGTGCCAGCAGTTTACTTGGGGGGAAGAGGCGGGAGAATGAGCAGTTCTTC
TRBD1	TRBV19	once	TRBJ2-5	CASSPQGQGIFRETQYF	TGTGCCAGTAGTCCGCAGGGACAGGGAATCTTTAGGGAGACCCAGTACTTC
TRBD1	TRBV5-5	NA	TRBJ1-1	CASSVYGTGGTEAFF	TGTGCCAGCAGCGTGTACGGGACAGGCGGGACTGAAGCTTTCTTT
NA	TRBV6-1	NA	TRBJ2-4	CASSEGPGNIQYF	TGTGCCAGCAGTGAAGGGCCGGGAAACATTCAGTACTTC
NA	TRBV27	NA	TRBJ2-7	CASSLGLWAEQYF	TGTGCCAGCAGTTTAGGACTCTGGGCCGAGCAGTACTTC
NA	TRBV6-6	NA	TRBJ1-1	CASSYGGSGTEAFF	TGTGCCAGCAGTTACGGGGGGAGTGGCACTGAAGCTTTCTTT
NA	TRBV28	NA	TRBJ2-2	CASLLGPRSTGELFF	TGTGCCAGCTTACTAGGGCCTCGTAGCACCGGGGAGCTGTTTTTT
NA	TRBV19	NA	TRBJ1-3	CASSRSPEGNTIYF	TGTGCCAGTAGTCGGTCCCCGGAGGGAAACACCATATATTTT
TRBD1	TRBV10-3	NA	TRBJ1-5	CATDRGTDSNQPQHF	TGTGCCACTGACAGGGGAACGGATAGCAATCAGCCCCAGCATTTT
TRBD1	TRBV19	NA	TRBJ2-2	CASSFQTGRTGELFF	TGTGCCAGTAGTTTTCAGACAGGGCGGACCGGGGAGCTGTTTTTT
NA	TRBV7-3	NA	TRBJ1-2	CASSLGHSAGYTF	TGTGCCAGCAGCCTCGGACACTCAGCTGGCTACACCTTC
NA	TRBV5-6	NA	TRBJ1-2	CASSLVFGAGDGYTF	TGTGCCAGCAGCTTGGTTTTCGGGGCGGGGGACGGCTACACCTTC
TRBD1	TRBV5-1	NA	TRBJ1-2	CASSAVTGVGYYGYTF	TGCGCCAGCAGCGCCGTAACAGGGGTAGGGTACTATGGCTACACCTTC
NA	TRBV4-1	NA	TRBJ1-1	CASSREGVLTDYTEAFF	TGCGCCAGCAGCCGAGAAGGGGTATTGACAGATTACACTGAAGCTTTCTTT
TRBD1	TRBV18	NA	TRBJ1-1	CASSQQGQVNTEAFF	TGTGCCAGCTCACAACAGGGACAGGTGAACACTGAAGCTTTCTTT
NA	TRBV23-1	NA	TRBJ1-1	CASSTPGRGTEAFF	TGCGCCAGCAGTACCCCTGGGAGGGGCACTGAAGCTTTCTTT
NA	TRBV18	NA	TRBJ2-7	CASSPPGGYEQYF	TGTGCCAGCTCACCACCTGGGGGGTACGAGCAGTACTTC
NA	TRBV27	NA	TRBJ2-1	CASSLGLTYNEQFF	TGTGCCAGCAGTTTAGGGTTGACTTACAATGAGCAGTTCTTC
NA	TRBV2	NA	TRBJ1-2	CASTQQENYGYTF	TGTGCCAGCACCCAACAGGAGAATTATGGCTACACCTTC
TRBD1	TRBV28	NA	TRBJ1-5	CASSYLEGARGGNQPQHF	TGTGCCAGCAGTTACTTAGAGGGGGCGCGGGGTGGCAATCAGCCCCAGCATTTT
NA	TRBV6-5	NA	TRBJ2-2	CASSLPGKRAGELFF	TGTGCCAGCAGCCTCCCAGGGAAAAGGGCCGGGGAGCTGTTTTTT
NA	TRBV4-3	NA	TRBJ2-4	CASSLDPGDIQYF	TGCGCCAGCAGCCTCGACCCGGGGGACATTCAGTACTTC
NA	TRBV28	NA	TRBJ2-4	CASSRTQGNIQYF	TGTGCCAGCAGTCGTACTCAGGGCAACATTCAGTACTTC
TRBD2	TRBV4-1	NA	TRBJ2-5	CASSQDFSGGARLIPLETQYF	TGCGCCAGCAGCCAAGATTTTTCGGGGGGGGCGCGTTTAATCCCTTTGGAGACCCAGTACTTC
TRBD1	TRBV6-1	NA	TRBJ1-5	CASSSDRASNQPQHF	TGTGCCAGCAGTTCGGACAGGGCCTCCAATCAGCCCCAGCATTTT
TRBD1	TRBV30	NA	TRBJ1-1	CAWSEGTGDTEAFF	TGTGCCTGGAGTGAAGGGACAGGGGACACTGAAGCTTTCTTT
NA	TRBV6-1	NA	TRBJ1-1	CASSESIGREAFF	TGTGCCAGCAGTGAATCGATTGGCAGGGAAGCTTTCTTT
NA	TRBV19	NA	TRBJ1-5	CASISTGLRYSNQPQHF	TGTGCCAGTATAAGTACGGGTTTAAGATATAGCAATCAGCCCCAGCATTTT
TRBD1	TRBV29-1	NA	TRBJ1-1	CSFRGHGGNTEAFF	TGCAGCTTCAGGGGGCACGGTGGGAACACTGAAGCTTTCTTT
NA	TRBV5-1	few	TRBJ2-1	CASSLSVAKYNEQFF	TGCGCCAGCAGCTTGTCGGTAGCCAAATACAATGAGCAGTTCTTC
NA	TRBV11-2	NA	TRBJ1-1	CASSPGGGGTEAFF	TGTGCCAGCAGCCCCGGGGGGGGCGGCACTGAAGCTTTCTTT
NA	TRBV4-2	NA	TRBJ1-2	CASSPTTGTYGYTF	TGTGCCAGCAGCCCGACCACAGGGACCTATGGCTACACCTTC
NA	TRBV6-5	NA	TRBJ2-1	CASSQGFGSYNEQFF	TGTGCCAGCAGTCAGGGGTTCGGCTCCTACAATGAGCAGTTCTTC
TRBD2	TRBV29-1	NA	TRBJ2-2	CSAGTSGSFTGELFF	TGCAGCGCTGGGACTAGCGGGTCTTTCACCGGGGAGCTGTTTTTT
TRBD1	TRBV7-9	NA	TRBJ2-7	CASSRVRAGGSDEQYF	TGTGCCAGCAGCCGCGTGCGGGCAGGGGGCTCCGACGAGCAGTACTTC
NA	TRBV7-8	few	TRBJ2-6	CASRASGANVLTF	TGTGCCAGCAGGGCTAGTGGGGCCAACGTCCTGACTTTC
TRBD1	TRBV6-4	few	TRBJ1-5	CASSQTGGSNQPQHF	TGTGCCAGCAGTCAGACAGGGGGAAGCAATCAGCCCCAGCATTTT
NA	TRBV27	NA	TRBJ1-2	CASSSSGVRYGYTF	TGTGCCAGCAGTTCATCAGGGGTACGGTATGGCTACACCTTC
TRBD1	TRBV7-2	NA	TRBJ2-5	CASSFSPGQQETQYF	TGTGCCAGCAGCTTTTCTCCGGGACAGCAAGAGACCCAGTACTTC
NA	TRBV7-2	NA	TRBJ1-3	CASSLGQGNTIYF	TGTGCCAGCAGCTTAGGACAGGGAAACACCATATATTTT
TRBD1	TRBV14	NA	TRBJ2-7	CASSRVGTVYEQYF	TGTGCCAGCAGCCGTGTCGGGACAGTGTACGAGCAGTACTTC
TRBD1	TRBV6-5	NA	TRBJ2-7	CASSTTGKAGDEQYF	TGTGCCAGCAGTACGACAGGGAAAGCAGGTGACGAGCAGTACTTC
NA	TRBV7-2	NA	TRBJ1-1	CASSLGRSNTEAFF	TGTGCCAGCAGCCTCGGGAGGTCGAACACTGAAGCTTTCTTT
NA	TRBV5-4	NA	TRBJ2-1	CASSLFPPGREQFF	TGTGCCAGCAGCCTTTTTCCCCCAGGGCGGGAGCAGTTCTTC
NA	TRBV28	NA	TRBJ1-6	CASQGGGLNSPLHF	TGTGCCAGCCAGGGAGGAGGGCTTAATTCACCCCTCCACTTT